This TCR beta chain is drawn from a study of T cell clones after liver transplantation. Here immunoSEQ multiplex PCR was the method, and the copy in TCRdb shows in-frame clones only, minus some. The sample lists 65,000 to 80,000 clones; around four fifths were seen once. Here the sequenced sample was CD4+ T cells from blood, taken at the 22-month timepoint. This TCR was recovered from a human patient who received a liver transplant. T cells may partly derive from the graft donor.

This chain's CDR3 is CASSGAGTTLSYGYTF. Written as DNA, the CDR3 is TGTGCCAGCAGCGGGGCGGGGACCACACTCTCCTATGGCTACACCTTC. The rearrangement links TRBV9 to TRBJ1-2; D is possibly TRBD1 (5 bases). CDR1 is SGDLS, CDR2 YYNGEE, per germline. The CDR3 has 16 amino acids. Trimming stripped 3 bases from V and 4 bases from J, with 19 bases between.